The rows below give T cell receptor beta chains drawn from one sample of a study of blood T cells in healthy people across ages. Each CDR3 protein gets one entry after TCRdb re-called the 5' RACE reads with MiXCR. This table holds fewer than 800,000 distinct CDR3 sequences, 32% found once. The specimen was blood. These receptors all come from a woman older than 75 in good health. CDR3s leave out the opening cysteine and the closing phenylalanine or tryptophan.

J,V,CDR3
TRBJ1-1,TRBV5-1,ASSWTNTEAF
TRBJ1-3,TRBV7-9,ASSLDTGNTVY
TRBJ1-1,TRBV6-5,ASSTPKRAGNTEAF
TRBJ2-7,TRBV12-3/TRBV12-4,ASSTQGEEQY
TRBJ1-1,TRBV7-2,ASSLGGRGGTEAF
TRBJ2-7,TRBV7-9,ASSLEGRQGWDEQY
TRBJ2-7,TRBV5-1,ASSSTPDYEQY
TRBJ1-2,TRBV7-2,ASSPQGSHGYT
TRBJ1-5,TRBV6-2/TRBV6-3,ASNPVILSQH
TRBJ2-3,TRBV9,ASSAQYGTQY
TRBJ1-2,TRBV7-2,ASSLERSGHDGYT
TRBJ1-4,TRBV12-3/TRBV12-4,ASTQRGNEKLF
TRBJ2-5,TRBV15,ATSSWTGMETQY
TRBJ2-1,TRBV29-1,SVSVTGGLAEQF
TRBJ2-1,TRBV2,ASSELPPRSNEQF
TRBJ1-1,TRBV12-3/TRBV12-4,ASSHDPVLGF
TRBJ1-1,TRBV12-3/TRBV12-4,ASTGSVNTEAF
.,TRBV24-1,ATSDPGKYETQY
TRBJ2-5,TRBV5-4,ASSLKSGGEETQY
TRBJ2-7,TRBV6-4,ASSVAPGDSYEQY
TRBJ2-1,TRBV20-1,SASRDPASDEQF
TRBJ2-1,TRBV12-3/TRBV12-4,ASSFKTGSHEQF
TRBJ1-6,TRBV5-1,ASSLDRGSESSPLH
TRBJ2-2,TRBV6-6,ASTSRVGQGYTGELF
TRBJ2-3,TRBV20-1,SAFGTGTTSTDTQY
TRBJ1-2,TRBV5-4,ASSLAGREGYGYT
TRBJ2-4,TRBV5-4,ASSLVGDRVKY
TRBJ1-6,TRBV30,AWSVGQLNSPLH
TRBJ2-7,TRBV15,ATSGGGSRYEQY